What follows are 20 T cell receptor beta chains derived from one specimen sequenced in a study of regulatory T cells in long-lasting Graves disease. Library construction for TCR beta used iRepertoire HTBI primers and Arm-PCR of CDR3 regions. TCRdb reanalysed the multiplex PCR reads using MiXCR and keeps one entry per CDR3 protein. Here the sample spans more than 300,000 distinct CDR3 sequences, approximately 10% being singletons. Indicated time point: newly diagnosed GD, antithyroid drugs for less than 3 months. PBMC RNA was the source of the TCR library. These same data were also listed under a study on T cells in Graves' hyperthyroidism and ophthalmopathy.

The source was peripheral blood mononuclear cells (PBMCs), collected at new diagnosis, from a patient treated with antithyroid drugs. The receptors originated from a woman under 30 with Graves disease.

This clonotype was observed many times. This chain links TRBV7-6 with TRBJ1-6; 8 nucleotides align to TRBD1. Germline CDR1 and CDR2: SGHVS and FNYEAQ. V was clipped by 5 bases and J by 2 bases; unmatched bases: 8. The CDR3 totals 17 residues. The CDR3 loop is CASSGSGTGPYNSPLHF. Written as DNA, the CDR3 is TGTGCCAGCAGCGGATCCGGGACAGGCCCCTATAATTCACCCCTCCACTTT.

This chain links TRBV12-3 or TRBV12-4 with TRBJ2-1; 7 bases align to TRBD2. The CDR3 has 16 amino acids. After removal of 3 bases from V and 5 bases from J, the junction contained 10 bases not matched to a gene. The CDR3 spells CASSFYRGRFDNEQFF. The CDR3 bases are TGTGCCAGCAGTTTTTATCGCGGGAGATTCGACAATGAGCAGTTCTTC.

The DNA for the CDR3 is TGTGCCAGCACCCCCCGGACAGGGGGCGTGGTGGGCTACAATGAGCAGTTCTTC. It specifies CASTPRTGGVVGYNEQFF. The chain combines TRBV12-3 or TRBV12-4 with TRBJ2-1; TRBD1 matches 11 bases. CDR3 size: 18 residues. The J segment lost 3 bases and the V segment lost 7 bases, leaving 14 bases of the junction unmatched.

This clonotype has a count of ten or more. The CDR3 nucleotides are TGTGCCAGCAGCCAGGCAGCGGGGGCGGCCTCAGAGACCCAGTACTTC. It codes for CASSQAAGAASETQYF. The genes are TRBV7-2 and TRBJ2-5; 8 bases agree with TRBD2. This CDR3 region has 16 residues. Germline V lookup: CDR1 SGHTA, CDR2 FQGNSA. Trimming took 5 bases from V and 4 from J; bases not matched to a gene: 12. Full variable domain (outside the CDR3, taken from reference TRBV7-2 and TRBJ2-5): GAGVSQSPSNKVTEKGKDVELRCDPISGHTALYWYRQSLGQGLEFLIYFQGNSAPDKSGLPSDRFSAERTGGSVSTLTIQRTQQEDSAVYLCASSQAAGAASETQYFGPGTRLLVL.

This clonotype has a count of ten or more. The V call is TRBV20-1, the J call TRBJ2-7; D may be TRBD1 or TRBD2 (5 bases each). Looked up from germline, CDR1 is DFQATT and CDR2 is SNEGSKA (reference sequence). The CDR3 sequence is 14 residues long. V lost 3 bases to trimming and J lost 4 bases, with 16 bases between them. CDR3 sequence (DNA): TGCAGTGCTAGGGGGGACCTTAATAATTACGAGCAGTACTTC. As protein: CSARGDLNNYEQYF.

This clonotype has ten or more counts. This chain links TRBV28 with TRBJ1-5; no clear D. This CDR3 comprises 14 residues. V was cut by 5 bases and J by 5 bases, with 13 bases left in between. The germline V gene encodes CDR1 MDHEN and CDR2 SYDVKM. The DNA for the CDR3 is TGTGCCAGCAGTAGTCGGCTTGGGGATCAGCCCCAGCATTTT. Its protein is CASSSRLGDQPQHF.

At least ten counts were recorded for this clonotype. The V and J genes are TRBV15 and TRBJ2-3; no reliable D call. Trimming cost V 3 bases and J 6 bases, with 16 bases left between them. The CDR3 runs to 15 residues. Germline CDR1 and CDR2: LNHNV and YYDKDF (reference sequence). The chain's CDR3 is CATSRDRGIRDTQYF. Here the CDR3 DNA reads TGTGCCACCAGCAGGGACCGCGGTATTCGGGATACGCAGTATTTT.

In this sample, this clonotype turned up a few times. This CDR3 is CSAKGANTEAFF. The CDR3 DNA reads TGCAGTGCTAAAGGGGCGAACACTGAAGCTTTCTTT. The chain recombines TRBV20-1 with TRBJ1-1, with D tentatively TRBD1 (5 bases). Germline V gives CDR1 DFQATT, CDR2 SNEGSKA (reference sequence). The CDR3 runs to 12 residues. V shed 4 bases and J shed 1 base, with 7 bases lying between them.

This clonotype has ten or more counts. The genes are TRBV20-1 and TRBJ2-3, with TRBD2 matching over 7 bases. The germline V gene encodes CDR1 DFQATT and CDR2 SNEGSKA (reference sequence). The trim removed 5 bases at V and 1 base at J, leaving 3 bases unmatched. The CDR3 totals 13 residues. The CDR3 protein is CSAARGGTDTQYF. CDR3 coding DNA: TGCAGTGCTGCTCGGGGGGGCACAGATACGCAGTATTTT.

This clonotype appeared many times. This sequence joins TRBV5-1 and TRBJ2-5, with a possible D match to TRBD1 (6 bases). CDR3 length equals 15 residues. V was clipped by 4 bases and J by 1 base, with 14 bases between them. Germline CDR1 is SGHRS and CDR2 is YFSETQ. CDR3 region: CASSLLTGTQETQYF. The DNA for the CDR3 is TGCGCCAGCAGCCTGTTGACAGGAACCCAAGAGACCCAGTACTTC.

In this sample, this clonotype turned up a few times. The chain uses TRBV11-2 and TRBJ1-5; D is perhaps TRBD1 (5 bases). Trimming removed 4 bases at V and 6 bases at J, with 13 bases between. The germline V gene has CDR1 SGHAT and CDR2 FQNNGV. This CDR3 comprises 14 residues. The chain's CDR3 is CASSSTGRAQPQHF. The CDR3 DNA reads TGTGCCAGCAGCTCAACAGGCAGGGCTCAGCCCCAGCATTTT.

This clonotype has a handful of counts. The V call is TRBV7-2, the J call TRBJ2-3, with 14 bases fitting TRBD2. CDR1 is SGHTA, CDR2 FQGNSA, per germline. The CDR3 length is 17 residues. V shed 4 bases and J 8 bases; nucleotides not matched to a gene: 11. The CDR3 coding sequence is TGTGCCAGCAGCTCCCTTACCGGACTAGCGGGAGGAGGTACGCAGTATTTT. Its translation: CASSSLTGLAGGGTQYF.

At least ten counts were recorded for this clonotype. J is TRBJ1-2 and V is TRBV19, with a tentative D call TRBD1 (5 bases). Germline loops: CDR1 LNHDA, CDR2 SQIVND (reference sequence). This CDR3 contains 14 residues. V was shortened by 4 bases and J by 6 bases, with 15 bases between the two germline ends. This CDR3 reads CASSNGSPGDGYTF. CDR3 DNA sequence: TGTGCCAGTAGTAACGGCTCCCCGGGGGATGGCTACACCTTC.

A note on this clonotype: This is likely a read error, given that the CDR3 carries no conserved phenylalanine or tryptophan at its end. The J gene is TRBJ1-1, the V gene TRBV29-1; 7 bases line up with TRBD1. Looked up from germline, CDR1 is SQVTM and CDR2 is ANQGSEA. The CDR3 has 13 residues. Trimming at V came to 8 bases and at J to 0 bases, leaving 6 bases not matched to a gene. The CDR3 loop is CSTTGQMNTEAFS. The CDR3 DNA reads TGCAGCACCACGGGACAGATGAACACTGAAGCTTTCTCT.

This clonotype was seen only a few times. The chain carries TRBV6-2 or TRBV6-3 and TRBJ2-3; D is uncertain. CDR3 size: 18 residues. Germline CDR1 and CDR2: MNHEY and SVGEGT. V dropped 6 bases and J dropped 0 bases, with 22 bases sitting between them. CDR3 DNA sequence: TGTGCCAGCAGCCTCCTCGGGCCCGGCCGGGTTAGCACAGATACGCAGTATTTT. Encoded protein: CASSLLGPGRVSTDTQYF.

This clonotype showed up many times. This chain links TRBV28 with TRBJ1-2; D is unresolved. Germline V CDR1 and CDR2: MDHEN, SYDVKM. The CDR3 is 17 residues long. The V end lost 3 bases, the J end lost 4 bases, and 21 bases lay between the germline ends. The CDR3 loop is CASSFRPFFGGSYGYTF. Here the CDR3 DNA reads TGTGCCAGCAGTTTTCGCCCATTCTTTGGCGGTAGCTATGGCTACACCTTC.

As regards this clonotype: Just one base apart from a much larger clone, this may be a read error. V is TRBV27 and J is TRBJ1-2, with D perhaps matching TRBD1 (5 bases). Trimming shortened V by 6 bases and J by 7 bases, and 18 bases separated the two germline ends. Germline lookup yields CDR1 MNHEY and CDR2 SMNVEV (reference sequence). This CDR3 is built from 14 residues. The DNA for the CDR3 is TGTGCCAGCAGCTCGGGCGTCTGGGGCTGTGGCTACACCTTC. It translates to CASSSGVWGCGYTF.

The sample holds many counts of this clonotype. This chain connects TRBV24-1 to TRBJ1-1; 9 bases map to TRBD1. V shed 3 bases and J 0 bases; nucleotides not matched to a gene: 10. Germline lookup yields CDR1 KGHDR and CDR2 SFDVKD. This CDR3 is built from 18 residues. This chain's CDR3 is CATSDGGQGEMVNTEAFF. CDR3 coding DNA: TGTGCCACCAGTGATGGGGGACAGGGAGAGATGGTGAACACTGAAGCTTTCTTT.

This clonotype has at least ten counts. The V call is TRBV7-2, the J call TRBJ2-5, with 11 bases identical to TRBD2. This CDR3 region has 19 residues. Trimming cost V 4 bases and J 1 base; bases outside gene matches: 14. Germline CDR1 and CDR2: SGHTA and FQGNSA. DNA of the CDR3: TGTGCCAGCAGCTCCCCCGCTAGCGGGGGGTGGGGAACCCAAGAGACCCAGTACTTC. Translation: CASSSPASGGWGTQETQYF.

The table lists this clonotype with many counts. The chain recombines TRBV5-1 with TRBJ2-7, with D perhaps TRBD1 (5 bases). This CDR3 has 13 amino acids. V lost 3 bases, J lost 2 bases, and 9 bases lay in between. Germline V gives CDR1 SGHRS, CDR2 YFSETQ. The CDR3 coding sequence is TGCGCCAGCAGCTATGACAGTACCTACGAGCAGTACTTC. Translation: CASSYDSTYEQYF.